The T cell receptor beta chain described here comes from a study of early T cells in non-severe SARS-CoV-2 infection. Overall study: The sequenced material was bulk RNA from unsorted whole blood, and its chains were unpaired.

The V segment lost 4 bases and the J segment 1 base; nucleotides outside the gene matches: 7. Germline V gives CDR1 SGHRS, CDR2 YFSETQ. The CDR3 spans 15 residues. In the library, individual cDNA molecules carried attached unique molecular identifiers. From the 5' RACE reads, TCRdb called clonotypes with MiXCR, one entry per CDR3 protein. Of about 63,000 distinct CDR3 sequences listed, approximately 13% are singletons. This clonotype was detected many times. This clonotype was obtained from an adult who was a healthcare worker with PCR-confirmed SARS-CoV-2 infection or an uninfected control (not recorded which). The chain links TRBV5-1 to TRBJ2-5; 7 bases fit TRBD1. Sequencing used whole blood. CDR3 sequence reads: CASSAWGTAQETQYF. Here the CDR3 DNA reads TGCGCCAGCAGCGCCTGGGGGACAGCCCAAGAGACCCAGTACTTC.